A selection of T cell receptor beta chains follows, all from one sample in a study of shared clonotypes between healthy human individuals. Method: immunoSEQ multiplex PCR; TCRdb's copy keeps in-frame clones and lacks some. The sample yields about half a million clones, approximately 81% seen once. Input material: PBMCs. The source of these receptors is a woman aged 40 to 50 in good health. Some clones in this sample may be carry-over from other donors' samples. CDR3s include the opening cysteine and the closing phenylalanine or tryptophan. Each record gives: J gene, clone size, V gene, D gene, CDR3 DNA, CDR3 protein. D genes are given only for firm matches. Size tells how often a clone was seen (once, few, many) or the class of an expanded clone, and some rows leave it out.

>TRBJ2-7|-|TRBV18|-
TGTGCCAGCTCACCAAGGGACGGGGACCTCGAGCAGTACTTC
CASSPRDGDLEQYF
>TRBJ1-1|-|TRBV6-1|-
TGTGCCAGCAGTGAACAAGGGGGCACTGAAGCTTTCTTT
CASSEQGGTEAFF
>TRBJ1-5|-|TRBV6-5|-
TGTGCCACCGGGCCTGATTATCAGCCCCAGCATTTT
CATGPDYQPQHF
>TRBJ1-3|-|TRBV19|TRBD1
TGTGCCAGTAGTATCCTCGGGACAGGGATCGGAAACACCATATATTTT
CASSILGTGIGNTIYF
>TRBJ1-4|-|TRBV25-1|TRBD1
TGTGCCAGCAGTGATGGACAGGGACTGGAAAAACTGTTTTTT
CASSDGQGLEKLFF
>TRBJ2-3|-|TRBV15|-
TGTGCCACCAGCAGGGGGAAAACAGATACGCAGTATTTT
CATSRGKTDTQYF
>TRBJ2-3|-|TRBV7-3|-
TGTGCCAGCAGCTCCCGCGGAGATACGCAGTATTTT
CASSSRGDTQYF
>TRBJ1-2|many|TRBV6-5|-
TGTGCCAGCAGCAGGGTTGGGGATGGCTACACCTTC
CASSRVGDGYTF
>TRBJ2-2|-|TRBV10-3|-
TGTGCCATCAAAGCGACCGGGGAGCTGTTTTTT
CAIKATGELFF
>TRBJ2-6|-|TRBV4-1|-
TGCGCCAGCAGCCTGGGTAGCTCTGGGGCCAACGTCCTGACTTTC
CASSLGSSGANVLTF
>TRBJ1-3|many|TRBV18|TRBD1
TGTGCCAGCTCCCGGGACAGTCTCTCTGGAAACACCATATATTTT
CASSRDSLSGNTIYF
>TRBJ1-4|-|TRBV7-9|-
TGTGCCAGCAGCTTAGTGTCGTCCGTTAGGGAAAAACTGTTTTTT
CASSLVSSVREKLFF
>TRBJ2-1|-|TRBV6-5|TRBD2
TGTGCCAGCAGGCGGGGACTATCCACCGATGAGCAGTTCTTC
CASRRGLSTDEQFF
>TRBJ2-7|-|TRBV28|-
TGTGCCAGCAGTTCTCCGGGTTACTACGAGCAGTACTTC
CASSSPGYYEQYF
>TRBJ2-1|-|TRBV9|TRBD2
TGTGCCAGCAGCCCCCGTGGCCTAGCGGGAGACAATGAGCAGTTCTTC
CASSPRGLAGDNEQFF
>TRBJ2-3|-|TRBV7-9|-
TGTGCCAGCAGCTCAGGAGGGGGCGGTAGCACAGATACGCAGTATTTT
CASSSGGGGSTDTQYF
>TRBJ2-7|-|TRBV19|-
TGTGCCAGTAGGGCCCTAGGAACCTACGAGCAGTACTTC
CASRALGTYEQYF
>TRBJ2-5|once|TRBV5-1|TRBD1
TGCGCCAGCAGCGCCGGGACAGGGAACCGTATGGAGACCCAGTACTTC
CASSAGTGNRMETQYF
>TRBJ2-5|-|TRBV29-1|-
TGCAGCGTTGTCTACAGGGAAGAGACCCAGTACTTC
CSVVYREETQYF
>TRBJ2-2|few|TRBV30|TRBD1
TGTGCCTGGAGCGCCGGGACAGGGGGCTTCGGGGCCGGGGAGCTGTTTTTT
CAWSAGTGGFGAGELFF
>TRBJ2-7|once|TRBV4-2|-
TGTGCCAGCAGCCAAGATAGGGGGACCTACGAGCAGTACTTC
CASSQDRGTYEQYF
>TRBJ1-2|-|TRBV10-3|-
TGTGCCATCAGTGTACGGGGCCTCGACTATGGCTACACCTTC
CAISVRGLDYGYTF
>TRBJ2-7|-|TRBV28|-
TGTGCCAGCACCCCCCGTCCGGGAGCTAGCTCCTACGAGCAGTACTTC
CASTPRPGASSYEQYF
>TRBJ2-7|few|TRBV6-1|-
TGTGCCAGCAGTGGGACAGCAGACTCCTACGAGCAGTACTTC
CASSGTADSYEQYF
>TRBJ2-7|-|TRBV28|TRBD1
TGTGCCAGCAGTTTAGTTGACAGGGGGCATATCGAGCAGTACTTC
CASSLVDRGHIEQYF
>TRBJ2-5|few|TRBV7-2|TRBD2
TGTGCCAGCAGCCATCGGACTAGTGTCGAGACCCAGTACTTC
CASSHRTSVETQYF
>TRBJ2-6|-|TRBV5-8|-
TGTGCCAGCAGCTTTGGAGGGCTCGGGGCCAACGTCCTGACTTTC
CASSFGGLGANVLTF
>TRBJ2-2|-|TRBV11-2|-
TGTGCCAGCAGCTATAGCGGGAACACCGGGGAGCTGTTTTTT
CASSYSGNTGELFF
>TRBJ2-7|once|TRBV6-1|TRBD2
TGTGCCAGCAGTGGACCGACTAGCGGGAGGGCCTACGAGCAGTACTTC
CASSGPTSGRAYEQYF
>TRBJ2-3|-|TRBV10-1|-
TGCGCCAGCAGTGAGAATCTCGGGACTCCTAGCACAGATACGCAGTATTTT
CASSENLGTPSTDTQYF
>TRBJ1-2|few|TRBV6-4|TRBD1
TGTGCCAGCAGTGACCAACCCGGGACAGGTTATGGCTACACCTTC
CASSDQPGTGYGYTF
>TRBJ1-5|-|TRBV9|-
TGTGCCAGCAGCCGCGAGGGGGGCCAGCCCCAGCATTTT
CASSREGGQPQHF
>TRBJ2-6|many|TRBV9|-
TGTGCCAGCAGCGTAGGCCTGGGTGGGGCCAACGTCCTGACTTTC
CASSVGLGGANVLTF
>TRBJ2-1|-|TRBV5-4|TRBD2
TGTGCCAGCAGCTTGGCCAAAATAGGACTAGCGGGAGTAGAGCAGTTCTTC
CASSLAKIGLAGVEQFF
>TRBJ1-1|-|TRBV5-4|-
TGTGCCAGCAGCTTGGGGGGGACCATGAACACTGAAGCTTTCTTT
CASSLGGTMNTEAFF
>TRBJ2-3|once|TRBV19|-
TGTGCCAGCGCGACCGAGTTCACAGATACGCAGTATTTT
CASATEFTDTQYF
>TRBJ2-7|-|TRBV5-1|TRBD1
TGCGCCAGCAGCCAAAACCCCGGGACAGGGATGTACGAGCAGTACTTC
CASSQNPGTGMYEQYF
>TRBJ2-7|-|TRBV7-9|-
TGTGCCAGCAGCCCCATGGCTGGGAAGACCTACGAGCAGTACTTC
CASSPMAGKTYEQYF
>TRBJ2-1|once|TRBV11-2|-
TGTGCCAGCAGCCCCATTAAGGCGGAGCTGAAGTACTACAATGAGCAGTTCTTC
CASSPIKAELKYYNEQFF
>TRBJ1-2|once|TRBV6-5|-
TGTGCCAGCAGTCCCTCTCAAGGGGCGCGGGGCTACACCTTC
CASSPSQGARGYTF
>TRBJ2-3|-|TRBV30|-
TGTGCCTGGAGTCTAGCGCAACACACAGATACGCAGTATTTT
CAWSLAQHTDTQYF
>TRBJ2-3|-|TRBV11-2|-
TGTGCCAGCAGCCCCACGGCGGGCCTCACAGATACGCAGTATTTT
CASSPTAGLTDTQYF
>TRBJ1-3|-|TRBV4-1|-
TGCGCCAGCAGCCAGCCCGGGACAAACACCATATATTTT
CASSQPGTNTIYF
>TRBJ2-2|-|TRBV19|-
TGTGCCAGTAGTATAGGTGGGGCTTACACCGGGGAGCTGTTTTTT
CASSIGGAYTGELFF
>TRBJ2-3|-|TRBV6-6|-
TGTGCCAGCACCCCGACAGGCACAGATACGCAGTATTTT
CASTPTGTDTQYF